The 10 T cell receptor beta chains below come from one sample, sequenced in a study of T cell responses to AZD1222 COVID-19 vaccine. Generated by immunoSEQ multiplex PCR, the TCRdb table keeps only in-frame clones and is missing some. The sample holds about 53,000 clones, 65% to 85% seen once. The material sequenced was peripheral blood, taken on day 0 of AZD1222 vaccination. The receptors stem from an adult in good health.

This clone was counted once. The chain employs TRBV3-1 (or the pseudogene TRBV3-2) and TRBJ1-5, with no clear D. The germline V and J ends were trimmed by 1 base and 1 base, with 5 bases remaining between them. In germline, CDR1 is LGHDT, CDR2 YNNKEL (reference sequence). This CDR3 spans 14 amino acids. CDR3 sequence: CASSQAGSNQPQHF. The CDR3 DNA follows: TGTGCCAGCAGCCAAGCGGGGAGCAATCAGCCCCAGCATTTT.

The chain carries TRBV28 and TRBJ2-5, with no clear D. The V end lost 5 bases, the J end lost 5 bases, and 6 bases lay between the germline ends. The CDR3 spans 11 residues. The V gene's germline CDR1 is MDHEN and CDR2 SYDVKM. CDR3 coding DNA: TGTGCCAGCAGTGGCAGCGAGACCCAGTACTTC. Amino acid sequence: CASSGSETQYF.

V gene TRBV19 combines with J gene TRBJ2-3; the match to TRBD2 covers 12 bases. CDR1 is LNHDA and CDR2 is SQIVND in the germline V gene (reference sequence). Germline trimming cut 2 bases from V and 6 bases from J; bases unmatched to any gene: 0. The CDR3 consists of 14 residues. The CDR3 DNA follows: TGTGCCAGTAGTATACTAGCGGGAGGGGATACGCAGTATTTT. Protein product: CASSILAGGDTQYF.

The J gene is TRBJ2-7, the V gene TRBV2; 14 positions agree with TRBD2. J lost 6 bases, V lost 2 bases, and 9 bases had no gene match. The CDR3 is made up of 17 amino acids. Germline CDR1 and CDR2: SNHLY and FYNNEI. In DNA form, the CDR3 reads TGTGCCAGCAGTGAACCGGGACTAGCGGGAGAGGTTGGCGAGCAGTACTTC. Translated: CASSEPGLAGEVGEQYF.

This clone was found once. J is TRBJ1-1 and V is TRBV19; D is perhaps TRBD1 (6 bases). This CDR3 region has 15 residues. Germline V gives CDR1 LNHDA, CDR2 SQIVND (reference sequence). The germline V and J ends were trimmed by 5 bases and 10 bases, with 23 bases remaining between them. The CDR3 reads CASSLRTAGRFRAFF. CDR3 DNA sequence: TGTGCCAGTAGTTTACGGACAGCGGGGAGGTTTAGAGCTTTCTTT.

The V gene is TRBV9, the J gene TRBJ2-1, with 9 bases aligning to TRBD2. Germline CDR1 reads SGDLS; CDR2 reads YYNGEE. The V and J ends lost 3 bases and 9 bases, in that order; junction bases with no gene match: 10. CDR3 length: 15 residues. In nucleotides, the CDR3 is TGTGCCAGCAGCGGTAGCGGGAGCTTGGGGGGTGAGCAGTTCTTC. Protein product: CASSGSGSLGGEQFF.

This clone was observed once. The chain is built from TRBV28 and TRBJ1-1; D is unclear. The CDR3 length is 13 residues. CDR1 and CDR2 from the germline V gene are MDHEN and SYDVKM. The V and J ends lost 8 bases and 0 bases respectively, with 10 bases between them. CDR3 DNA: TGTGCCAGCGCCCGGGGATTGAACACTGAAGCTTTCTTT. Translated: CASARGLNTEAFF.

The chain couples TRBV9 to TRBJ1-6; the D is unclear. The germline CDR1 and CDR2 sequences are SGDLS and YYNGEE. This CDR3 is built from 14 residues. The V and J ends lost 4 bases and 6 bases respectively, with 11 bases between them. Written as DNA, the CDR3 is TGTGCCAGCAGCAGGGAGGGAGGTAATTCACCCCTCCACTTT. Translation gives CASSREGGNSPLHF.

The sample holds one count of this clone. The chain joins TRBV19 to TRBJ2-1, with TRBD2 matching over 7 bases. Germline CDR1 reads LNHDA; CDR2 reads SQIVND (reference sequence). The trim removed 7 bases at V and 0 bases at J, leaving 3 bases unmatched. There are 14 residues in the CDR3. The CDR3 nucleotides are TGTGCCAGTACGCGGGGGAACTCCTACAATGAGCAGTTCTTC. It translates to CASTRGNSYNEQFF.

This clone was recorded only once. The gene calls are TRBV6-4 and TRBJ2-1, with TRBD2 matching over 8 bases. CDR3 size: 18 residues. V lost 0 bases, J lost 2 bases, and 9 bases stayed unmatched. Germline V gene data show CDR1 as MRHNA and CDR2 as SNTAGT. DNA for the CDR3: TGTGCCAGCAGTGACTCCCTCCTAGCGGGTATCACCTACAATGAGCAGTTCTTC. Encoded protein: CASSDSLLAGITYNEQFF.